This TCR beta chain was identified during a study of T-cell memory formation after mild COVID-19. Background on the study: TCR clustering was largely donor specific.

The authors produced TCR alpha and TCR beta cDNA libraries with sample barcodes and UMIs by 5'RACE using constant-segment primers. In TCRdb, the 5' RACE reads were re-called with MiXCR into one record per CDR3 protein. Of some 600,000 distinct CDR3 sequences listed, 17% were seen once; the top ten hold 8.1%. A word on this clonotype: Its antigen is as yet unknown.

Germline V gene lookup returns CDR1 LNHDA and CDR2 SQIVND (reference sequence). The CDR3 spans 15 residues. The junction had 14 bases not matched to a gene; V was cut back by 5 bases and J by 10 bases. Findings of the study overall: Several responding clones turned up in pre-infection memory, indicating that cross-reactive memory may have taken part. Later expanders leaned CD4+, whereas day 15 to 85 contracting clones were balanced CD4/CD8.

The receptor was isolated from an adult woman who had mild COVID-19 (a few samples of this study predate the infection). Cell type and time point are not known. Sequenced input: PBMCs or a T cell subset sorted from them (not recorded which). The V gene is TRBV19, the J gene TRBJ1-5; 7 positions agree with TRBD1. The CDR3 region has the DNA TGTGCCAGTAGTCCAACGGGGACAGAGATCCTCCCCCAGCATTTT. This encodes CASSPTGTEILPQHF. Full variable domain (outside the CDR3, taken from reference TRBV19 and TRBJ1-5): DGGITQSPKYLFRKEGQNVTLSCEQNLNHDAMYWYRQDPGQGLRLIYYSQIVNDFQKGDIAEGYSVSREKKESFPLTVTSAQKNPTAFYLCASSPTGTEILPQHFGDGTRLSIL.